The rows below give T cell receptor beta chains drawn from one sample of a study of cytomegalovirus exposure and HLA in healthy donors. Generated by immunoSEQ multiplex PCR, the TCRdb table keeps only in-frame clones and is missing some. The sample lists approximately 76,000 clones, around 70% seen once, with 15% to 20% in the top ten. The sequenced sample consisted of PBMCs. Every receptor here comes from a woman in her thirties or forties in good health and CMV-seropositive. The CDR3 runs from the conserved cysteine through the conserved F or W. A D gene is named only where the DNA matches it firmly. Some rows mark clone size as missing; the rest say once, few, many or name a class of expanded clone.

v_call: TRBV5-4
j_call: TRBJ2-5
d_call: -
clone_size: many
cdr3_nt: TGTGCCAGCAGCTTGGAGCTTCAAGAGACCCAGTACTTC
cdr3_aa: CASSLELQETQYF

v_call: TRBV6-1
j_call: TRBJ1-5
d_call: TRBD1
clone_size: -
cdr3_nt: TGTGCCAGCAGTGAACGGGACAGAAATCAGCCCCAGCATTTT
cdr3_aa: CASSERDRNQPQHF

v_call: TRBV23-1
j_call: TRBJ2-7
d_call: TRBD1
clone_size: -
cdr3_nt: TGCGCCAGCAGTCAATCGGGCAGGGGGAGTGGGCTTGTTGGCGAGCAGTACTTC
cdr3_aa: CASSQSGRGSGLVGEQYF

v_call: TRBV11-1
j_call: TRBJ2-2
d_call: -
clone_size: -
cdr3_nt: TGTGCCAGCAGCTCGTTCGGGGAGCTGTTTTTT
cdr3_aa: CASSSFGELFF

v_call: TRBV19
j_call: TRBJ1-5
d_call: TRBD1
clone_size: -
cdr3_nt: TGTGCCAGTAGTATAGGCCGGACAGGGACTCAGCCCCAGCATTTT
cdr3_aa: CASSIGRTGTQPQHF

v_call: TRBV19
j_call: TRBJ1-1
d_call: -
clone_size: -
cdr3_nt: TGTGCCAGTAGTCCCTCAGGGGCGGAAACTGAAGCTTTCTTT
cdr3_aa: CASSPSGAETEAFF

v_call: TRBV6-4
j_call: TRBJ1-5
d_call: -
clone_size: -
cdr3_nt: TGTGCCAGCAGACAGAAATACCATAGCAATCAGCCCCAGCATTTT
cdr3_aa: CASRQKYHSNQPQHF

v_call: TRBV7-3
j_call: TRBJ1-1
d_call: -
clone_size: -
cdr3_nt: TGTGCCAGCAGCCCAAGTGGACAGGAAGCTTTCTTT
cdr3_aa: CASSPSGQEAFF

v_call: TRBV4-1
j_call: TRBJ2-2
d_call: TRBD1
clone_size: -
cdr3_nt: TGCGCCAGCAGCCCTTTATCCGGGACAGCGGCCGGGGAGCTGTTTTTT
cdr3_aa: CASSPLSGTAAGELFF

v_call: TRBV6-6
j_call: TRBJ1-5
d_call: TRBD1
clone_size: -
cdr3_nt: TGTGCCAGCAGGAAAGGACAGGGGAGATATCAGCCCCAGCATTTT
cdr3_aa: CASRKGQGRYQPQHF

v_call: TRBV20-1
j_call: TRBJ1-5
d_call: -
clone_size: -
cdr3_nt: TGCAGTGCGGAGTTCGGGCAGCCCCAGCATTTT
cdr3_aa: CSAEFGQPQHF

v_call: TRBV7-2
j_call: TRBJ2-1
d_call: -
clone_size: -
cdr3_nt: TGTGCCAGCAGCTTAGCGCTAAACAATGAGCAGTTCTTC
cdr3_aa: CASSLALNNEQFF

v_call: TRBV19
j_call: TRBJ2-3
d_call: -
clone_size: -
cdr3_nt: TGTGCCAGTAGTATCCAGGTCCGGGGACTGGTCAGCACAGATACGCAGTATTTT
cdr3_aa: CASSIQVRGLVSTDTQYF

v_call: TRBV10-3
j_call: TRBJ2-3
d_call: -
clone_size: few
cdr3_nt: TGTGCCACCGGAGAACAGGTCGGGAGCACAGATACGCAGTATTTT
cdr3_aa: CATGEQVGSTDTQYF

v_call: TRBV2
j_call: TRBJ1-5
d_call: -
clone_size: -
cdr3_nt: TGTGCCAGCAGTTTAAGACAGGTAAATCAGCCCCAGCATTTT
cdr3_aa: CASSLRQVNQPQHF

v_call: TRBV7-2
j_call: TRBJ2-7
d_call: -
clone_size: -
cdr3_nt: TGTGCCAGCAGCCCACCCACGGGGGTCGGATACGAGCAGTACTTC
cdr3_aa: CASSPPTGVGYEQYF

v_call: TRBV30
j_call: TRBJ2-7
d_call: -
clone_size: -
cdr3_nt: TGTGCCTGGAGTCCAGGATCCTACGAGCAGTACTTC
cdr3_aa: CAWSPGSYEQYF

v_call: TRBV27
j_call: TRBJ2-6
d_call: -
clone_size: -
cdr3_nt: TGTGCCAGCAGTTTGTCGGGTGGGGCCAACGTCCTGACTTTC
cdr3_aa: CASSLSGGANVLTF

v_call: TRBV14
j_call: TRBJ1-1
d_call: -
clone_size: -
cdr3_nt: TGTGCCAGCAGCCTCCACTACGGGACTGAAGCTTTCTTT
cdr3_aa: CASSLHYGTEAFF

v_call: TRBV18
j_call: TRBJ1-1
d_call: TRBD1
clone_size: -
cdr3_nt: TGTGCCAGCTCACCTACCCTGACATGGACAGGGGGGAAGGGAACTGAAGCTTTCTTT
cdr3_aa: CASSPTLTWTGGKGTEAFF